This T cell receptor (beta chain) was profiled in a study of control samples from healthy donors and cancer patients. TCRdb keeps only in-frame clones here, not all; method: immunoSEQ multiplex PCR. The sample lists roughly 51,000 clones, approximately 89% seen once, with around 1.5% in the top ten. Between the trimmed V and J ends, which lost 5 bases and 8 bases, there was a span of 15 bases. Per the germline V gene, CDR1 is SQVTM and CDR2 is ANQGSEA. CDR3 length: 13 amino acids. The source is a man aged 40-49 years with colorectal cancer. The J gene is TRBJ1-4, the V gene TRBV29-1, with D possibly TRBD1 on 5 matching bases. The sequencing sample was made of PBMCs. The CDR3 loop reads CSVIRDAEEKLFF. CDR3 in DNA: TGCAGCGTTATCCGGGACGCAGAGGAAAAACTGTTTTTT.